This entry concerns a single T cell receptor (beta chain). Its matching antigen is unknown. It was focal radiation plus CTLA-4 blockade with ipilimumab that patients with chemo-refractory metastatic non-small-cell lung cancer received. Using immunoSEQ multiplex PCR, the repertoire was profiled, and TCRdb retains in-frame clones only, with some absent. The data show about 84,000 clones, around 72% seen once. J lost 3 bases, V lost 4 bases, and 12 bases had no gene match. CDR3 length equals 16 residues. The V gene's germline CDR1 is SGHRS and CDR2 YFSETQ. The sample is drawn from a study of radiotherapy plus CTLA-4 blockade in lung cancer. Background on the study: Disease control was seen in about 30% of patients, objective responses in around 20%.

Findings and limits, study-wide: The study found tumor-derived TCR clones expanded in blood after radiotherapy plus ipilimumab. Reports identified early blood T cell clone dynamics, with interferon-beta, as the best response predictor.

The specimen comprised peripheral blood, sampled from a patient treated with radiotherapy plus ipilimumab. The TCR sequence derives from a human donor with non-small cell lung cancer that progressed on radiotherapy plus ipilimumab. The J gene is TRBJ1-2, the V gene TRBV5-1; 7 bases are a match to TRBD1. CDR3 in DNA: TGCGCCAGCAGCCCGGGGACAGCCCCATTTGACTATGGCTACACCTTC. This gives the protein CASSPGTAPFDYGYTF.